The 26 T cell receptor beta chains below all came from one sample that was sequenced in a study of T cell clones after liver transplantation. Assay used: immunoSEQ multiplex PCR; TCRdb lists only in-frame clones, some missing. The sample comprises tens of thousands of clones, around four fifths of which are singletons, and more than 0.45% rests with the top ten. The sequences come from CD4+ T cells from blood, collected roughly 3.5 years after liver transplant. These receptors were obtained from a human patient who received a liver transplant. These T cells may partly come from the graft donor.

J is TRBJ1-5 and V is TRBV28; D ambiguous. Trimming shortened V by 6 bases and J by 5 bases, and 8 bases separated the two germline ends. Germline V CDR1 and CDR2: MDHEN, SYDVKM. The CDR3 has 12 residues. The CDR3 DNA follows: TGTGCCAGCAGCCCCCCTTATCAGCCCCAGCATTTT. Its protein is CASSPPYQPQHF. Supplemented by reference TRBV28 and TRBJ1-5, the full variable domain reads DVKVTQSSRYLVKRTGEKVFLECVQDMDHENMFWYRQDPGLGLRLIYFSYDVKMKEKGDIPEGYSVSREKKERFSLILESASTNQTSMYLCASSPPYQPQHFGDGTRLSIL.

V gene TRBV5-1 combines with J gene TRBJ1-3; the D is unclear. The germline V gene encodes CDR1 SGHRS and CDR2 YFSETQ. This CDR3 has 15 residues. V shed 0 bases and J shed 4 bases, with 11 bases lying between them. As DNA, the CDR3 is TGCGCCAGCAGCTTGGAGGCAGTCGGCGGAAACACCATATATTTT. Encoded protein: CASSLEAVGGNTIYF.

J is TRBJ2-3 and V is TRBV29-1; 7 nucleotides agree with TRBD2. The junction had 3 bases not matched to a gene; V was cut back by 3 bases and J by 3 bases. The germline V gene has CDR1 SQVTM and CDR2 ANQGSEA. The CDR3 is 13 residues long. The CDR3 loop is CSVEGGATDTQYF. CDR3 bases: TGCAGCGTTGAGGGAGGGGCTACAGATACGCAGTATTTT.

This chain uses TRBV18 with TRBJ2-2; D is possibly TRBD1 or TRBD2 (6 bases each). V was shortened by 6 bases and J by 5 bases, with 19 bases between the two germline ends. Germline-derived CDR1 and CDR2 are KGHSH and LQKENI. This CDR3 is 16 amino acids long. Written as DNA, the CDR3 is TGTGCCAGCTCCCCTATCTACGGGGGCGGGACCGGGGAGCTGTTTTTT. The encoded protein is CASSPIYGGGTGELFF.

This clone was found once. The V gene is TRBV5-8, the J gene TRBJ1-2, with D possibly being TRBD1 (5 bases). The CDR3 loop spans 15 amino acids. Germline V gene sequence: CDR1 SGHTS, CDR2 YDEGEE. The ends were cut back, 0 bases at V and 0 bases at J, with 9 bases in the middle. This CDR3 reads CASSLGGVANYGYTF. The CDR3 nucleotides read TGTGCCAGCAGCTTGGGAGGGGTAGCTAACTATGGCTACACCTTC.

The genes are TRBV4-1 and TRBJ2-3; D perhaps matches TRBD1 (6 bases). The CDR3 covers 18 residues. Germline V lookup: CDR1 MGHRA, CDR2 YSYEKL. Trimming left V 1 base short and J 5 bases short, with 22 bases between. As DNA, the CDR3 is TGCGCCAGCAGCCAAGGAACTCTGGGGCAGGGGAGAGGAGATACGCAGTATTTT. This codes for CASSQGTLGQGRGDTQYF.

This clone is a singleton in its sample. V usage is TRBV6-4 and J usage is TRBJ2-2; the D gene is possibly TRBD1 (6 bases). The CDR3 is 15 amino acids. Germline V gives CDR1 MRHNA, CDR2 SNTAGT. Trimming took off 5 bases at V and 2 bases at J, with 12 bases between the two ends. CDR3 in amino acids: CASSMGTINTGELFF. In DNA form, the CDR3 reads TGTGCCAGCAGTATGGGGACAATCAACACCGGGGAGCTGTTTTTT.

The V call is TRBV9, the J call TRBJ1-1, with TRBD1 matching over 7 bases. Germline loops: CDR1 SGDLS, CDR2 YYNGEE. Losses at the gene ends were 4 bases for V and 4 bases for J; bases not matched to a gene: 10. The CDR3 is made up of 15 amino acids. The CDR3 nucleotides are TGTGCCAGCAGCCCGAGAGACAGGGACCTCACTGAAGCTTTCTTT. The encoded protein is CASSPRDRDLTEAFF.

This clone came up a few times. The genes are TRBV2 and TRBJ2-2, with D possibly being TRBD2 (6 bases). This CDR3 has 15 residues. Trimming left V 5 bases short and J 0 bases short, with 10 bases between. Per germline, CDR1 SNHLY and CDR2 FYNNEI. CDR3 sequence reads: CASSYSGANTGELFF. CDR3 nucleotide sequence: TGTGCCAGCAGTTATAGCGGCGCGAACACCGGGGAGCTGTTTTTT.

The J gene is TRBJ1-2, the V gene TRBV7-8; maybe TRBD1 (5 bases). Trimming removed 2 bases from V and 4 bases from J, with 17 bases in between. This CDR3 region has 16 residues. Per the germline V gene, CDR1 is SGHVS and CDR2 is FQNEAQ. As DNA, the CDR3 is TGTGCCAGCAGCTTAACATGGGACGGTGACACCTATGGCTACACCTTC. It codes for CASSLTWDGDTYGYTF. The full variable domain, completed using reference TRBV7-8 and TRBJ1-2, is GAGVSQSPRYKVAKRGQDVALRCDPISGHVSLFWYQQALGQGPEFLTYFQNEAQLDKSGLPSDRFFAERPEGSVSTLKIQRTQQEDSAVYLCASSLTWDGDTYGYTFGSGTRLTVV.

The chain links TRBV6-6 to TRBJ1-5, with TRBD1 as a possible D gene (5 bases). CDR3 length: 13 amino acids. Germline-derived CDR1 and CDR2 are MNHNY and SVGAGI (reference sequence). The V gene lost 4 bases and the J gene lost 5 bases, with 9 bases spanning the gap. The CDR3 here is CASSSGVYQPQHF. DNA for the CDR3: TGTGCCAGCAGTTCGGGGGTGTATCAGCCCCAGCATTTT.

This chain uses TRBV11-2 with TRBJ1-2; 7 bases line up with TRBD1. This CDR3 is 17 amino acids long. The trim removed 7 bases at V and 3 bases at J, leaving 17 bases unmatched. CDR1 and CDR2 (germline): SGHAT, FQNNGV. CDR3 loop: CASNKDLDRALYYGYTF. The CDR3 region has the DNA TGTGCCAGCAATAAGGATCTTGACAGGGCATTATACTATGGCTACACCTTC.

The CDR3 sequence is CASSRNVGAPPYEQYF. Written as DNA, the CDR3 is TGTGCCAGCAGCCGTAATGTGGGGGCCCCTCCCTACGAGCAGTACTTC. The chain carries TRBV7-8 and TRBJ2-7; weak D call: TRBD1 (6 bases). The CDR3 covers 16 residues. Germline V gene sequence: CDR1 SGHVS, CDR2 FQNEAQ. V lost 5 bases to trimming and J lost 2 bases, with 19 bases between them.

The chain is built from TRBV5-1 and TRBJ2-1; 7 bases are a match to TRBD2. Germline V gene data show CDR1 as SGHRS and CDR2 as YFSETQ. CDR3 length: 17 amino acids. Trimming took 3 bases from V and 0 from J; bases not matched to a gene: 9. CDR3 nucleotide sequence: TGCGCCAGCAGCTCTGGGGGAGGGATCGGCTCCTACAATGAGCAGTTCTTC. It codes for CASSSGGGIGSYNEQFF.

At least ten counts were recorded for this clone. J is TRBJ2-3 and V is TRBV19; 9 nucleotides agree with TRBD2. The CDR3 covers 19 residues. Germline CDR1 LNHDA, CDR2 SQIVND (reference sequence). The junction had 20 bases not matched to a gene; V was cut back by 6 bases and J by 4 bases. CDR3 bases: TGTGCCAGTAGCTACCGGGGGGTAGCGGGAGCCCGAGGGGCAGATACGCAGTATTTT. Translation gives CASSYRGVAGARGADTQYF.

The chain links TRBV9 to TRBJ2-7, with 9 bases matching TRBD2. Germline CDR1 SGDLS, CDR2 YYNGEE. CDR3 length equals 14 residues. The junction had 6 bases not matched to a gene; V was cut back by 3 bases and J by 5 bases. Here the CDR3 DNA reads TGTGCCAGCAGCGGAGTTAGCGGGAGCGACGAGCAGTACTTC. Its protein is CASSGVSGSDEQYF.

This clone appeared a few times. The chain employs TRBV6-1 and TRBJ1-5, with D perhaps TRBD1 (6 bases). The germline CDR1 and CDR2 sequences are MNHNS and SASEGT. The CDR3 sequence is 14 residues long. The V end lost 7 bases, the J end lost 0 bases, and 10 bases lay between the germline ends. The CDR3 region has the DNA TGTGCCAGCACTAGGGGGTTTAGCAATCAGCCCCAGCATTTT. The encoded protein is CASTRGFSNQPQHF.

This clone has just a few counts. V usage is TRBV19 and J usage is TRBJ2-1; 7 bases agree with TRBD1. This CDR3 is 14 amino acids long. CDR1 is LNHDA, CDR2 SQIVND, per germline (reference sequence). The ends lost 8 bases at V and 1 base at J; junction bases unmatched: 5. CDR3 protein: CASAQGISYNEQFF. CDR3 bases: TGTGCCAGTGCACAGGGGATTTCCTACAATGAGCAGTTCTTC.

The V and J genes are TRBV6-1 and TRBJ2-1, with D unclear. This CDR3 is built from 13 residues. Germline CDR1 is MNHNS and CDR2 is SASEGT. With 6 bases removed from V and 4 bases from J, the gap between germline ends came to 10 bases. CDR3 sequence reads: CASRKDGYNEQFF. DNA of the CDR3: TGTGCCAGCAGGAAGGACGGATACAATGAGCAGTTCTTC.

The rearrangement joins TRBV10-3 to TRBJ2-7; possible D gene TRBD1, 6 bases. Germline CDR1 and CDR2: ENHRY and SYGVKD. The CDR3 runs to 15 residues. V lost 0 bases and J 2 bases, leaving 11 bases between the germline ends. The CDR3 nucleotides read TGTGCCATCAGTGAGTCCGACAGGACTGCCTACGAGCAGTACTTC. This translates into CAISESDRTAYEQYF.

The chain recombines TRBV4-1 with TRBJ1-4, with D unclear. CDR1 is MGHRA and CDR2 is YSYEKL in the germline V gene. This CDR3 region has 14 residues. Trimming cost V 6 bases and J 7 bases, with 15 bases left between them. As DNA, the CDR3 is TGCGCCAGCAGTCGCAGGAACCGCGGTGAAAAACTGTTTTTT. This gives the protein CASSRRNRGEKLFF.

The chain combines TRBV29-1 with TRBJ2-7; a weak D match, TRBD2 (5 bases). CDR3 length equals 14 residues. The germline V gene has CDR1 SQVTM and CDR2 ANQGSEA. The germline V and J ends were trimmed by 2 bases and 2 bases, with 13 bases remaining between them. The CDR3 bases are TGCAGCGTTGAAATTGGAGGTCCCCCCTACGAGCAGTACTTC. It codes for CSVEIGGPPYEQYF.

A single count supports this clone. The chain employs TRBV9 and TRBJ2-5; maybe TRBD2 (5 bases). The V end lost 2 bases, the J end lost 2 bases, and 10 bases lay between the germline ends. The CDR3 has 14 residues. Germline CDR1 SGDLS, CDR2 YYNGEE. CDR3 amino acids: CASSVRAAQETQYF. In DNA form, the CDR3 reads TGTGCCAGCAGCGTCAGAGCGGCGCAAGAGACCCAGTACTTC.

The chain couples TRBV28 to TRBJ1-1; D is perhaps TRBD1 (5 bases). Trimming took 6 bases from V and 6 from J, leaving 17 bases between them. CDR3 length: 14 residues. CDR1 and CDR2 from the germline V gene are MDHEN and SYDVKM. CDR3 in DNA: TGTGCCAGCAGCACTCTGGGGCGGGGACCTGAAGCTTTCTTT. It translates to CASSTLGRGPEAFF.

Concerning this clone: At the DNA level, this CDR3 is encoded by other sequences in the same sample as well. This rearrangement joins TRBV6-6 to TRBJ1-2, with TRBD1 matching over 7 bases. V lost 6 bases, J lost 5 bases, and 6 bases stayed unmatched. This CDR3 comprises 13 residues. Germline V CDR1 and CDR2: MNHNY, SVGAGI (reference sequence). CDR3 sequence: CASSPTGEYGYTF. CDR3 nucleotides: TGTGCCAGCAGCCCAACAGGGGAGTATGGCTACACCTTC.

This clone has a handful of counts. The J gene is TRBJ2-7, the V gene TRBV5-1; no definite D call. The V and J ends lost 1 base and 1 base respectively, with 6 bases between them. Germline V gene data show CDR1 as SGHRS and CDR2 as YFSETQ. This CDR3 is 13 amino acids long. CDR3 sequence reads: CASSLSQSYEQYF. CDR3 nucleotides: TGCGCCAGCAGCTTGTCCCAGTCCTACGAGCAGTACTTC.